Listed below are T cell receptor beta chains from one sample, sequenced in a study of T cell responses to AZD1222 COVID-19 vaccine. TCRdb keeps only in-frame clones here, not all; method: immunoSEQ multiplex PCR. This sample has 140,000 or so clones, with roughly 91% found just once. The sequencing used peripheral blood, collected 28 days after the second AZD1222 dose. The receptors stem from an adult who received the AZD1222 COVID-19 vaccine. The conserved cysteine and the conserved F or W are not part of the CDR3 here. A D gene is named only where the DNA matches it firmly.

len	j_gene	v_gene	d_gene	CDR3aa
11	TRBJ2-5	TRBV2	TRBD2	ASNGGAQETQY
14	TRBJ2-1	TRBV19	.	ASTYGGGNHYNEQF
12	TRBJ2-1	TRBV2	.	ASIRARGENEQF
14	TRBJ2-2	TRBV28	TRBD2	ASSLSASGNTGELF
12	TRBJ2-7	TRBV11-2	TRBD2	ASSLEGLNYEQY
12	TRBJ1-5	TRBV24-1	.	AAKIPRSNQPQH
14	TRBJ2-7	TRBV30	TRBD1	AWSVRGRLGDSEQY
14	TRBJ2-7	TRBV6-5	.	ASSFKRPGQYYEQY
11	TRBJ1-2	TRBV6-5	TRBD1	AGRTGGFYGYT
9	TRBJ1-4	TRBV2	.	ASKRPPGLF